Below are 9 T cell receptor beta chains sequenced from a single sample in a study of cytomegalovirus exposure and HLA in healthy donors. The study ran its PCR with 60 Vbeta and 13 Jbeta primers. Clones were sequenced by immunoSEQ multiplex PCR, and TCRdb holds only the in-frame ones, with some missing. The table includes about 210,000 clones, 70% to 90% detected once. The sample was PBMCs. Receptors originate from a girl under 10 years old in good health and CMV-seronegative.

The gene calls are TRBV18 and TRBJ2-5; D unclear. Germline CDR1 and CDR2: KGHSH and LQKENI. The ends were cut back, 3 bases at V and 2 bases at J, with 10 bases in the middle. The CDR3 sequence is 14 residues long. The CDR3 protein is CASSPAALQETQYF. As DNA, the CDR3 is TGTGCCAGCTCACCTGCGGCCCTACAAGAGACCCAGTACTTC.

The DNA of the CDR3 is TGTGCCAGCAGCCGCCGGACAGGGCCCTATGGCTACACCTTC. Amino acid sequence: CASSRRTGPYGYTF. The chain joins TRBV28 to TRBJ1-2; 8 nucleotides align to TRBD1. The V segment lost 6 bases and the J segment 4 bases; nucleotides outside the gene matches: 7. Germline V gene sequence: CDR1 MDHEN, CDR2 SYDVKM. The CDR3 totals 14 residues.

The chain links TRBV11-2 to TRBJ1-2; D gene ambiguous. Germline V CDR1 and CDR2: SGHAT, FQNNGV. This CDR3 is 14 amino acids long. Trimming stripped 2 bases from V and 0 bases from J, with 7 bases between. Here the CDR3 DNA reads TGTGCCAGCAGCTTACCCAGGTCTAACTATGGCTACACCTTC. It specifies CASSLPRSNYGYTF.

CDR3 DNA sequence: TGTGCCAGCGGGCGACAGGGGCAGTACTTC. Translation gives CASGRQGQYF. The V call is TRBV5-6, the J call TRBJ2-7; the match to TRBD1 covers 7 bases. CDR3 size: 10 residues. Trimming at V came to 7 bases and at J to 9 bases, leaving 4 bases not matched to a gene. The germline V gene has CDR1 SGHDT and CDR2 YYEEEE.

The chain employs TRBV5-5 and TRBJ1-3; D may be TRBD1 (5 bases). Germline lookup yields CDR1 SGHKS and CDR2 YYEKEE (reference sequence). V was pared by 0 bases and J by 7 bases, with 14 bases between. The CDR3 is 15 amino acids. For the CDR3, the DNA is TGTGCCAGCAGCTTGGGACAGCAAGAATGGAACACCATATATTTT. Residues: CASSLGQQEWNTIYF.

V usage is TRBV5-1 and J usage is TRBJ2-7, with D perhaps TRBD1 (5 bases). The CDR3 loop spans 13 amino acids. V was clipped by 1 base and J by 3 bases, with 8 bases between them. Germline-derived CDR1 and CDR2 are SGHRS and YFSETQ. The CDR3 nucleotides read TGCGCCAGCAGCTTGAGGGGAAACTACGAGCAGTACTTC. It specifies CASSLRGNYEQYF.

The rearrangement links TRBV5-1 to TRBJ2-1; 8 bases align to TRBD2. This CDR3 has 14 amino acids. The V gene's germline CDR1 is SGHRS and CDR2 YFSETQ. V dropped 1 base and J dropped 9; count of bases not matched to a gene: 6. CDR3 DNA sequence: TGCGCCAGCAGCTTGCACCTAGCGGGCTCTGAGCAGTTCTTC. It translates to CASSLHLAGSEQFF.

The chain combines TRBV10-3 with TRBJ1-5; the D gene is possibly TRBD1 (6 bases). From germline, CDR1 is ENHRY and CDR2 SYGVKD. This CDR3 is built from 14 residues. Trimming cost V 4 bases and J 7 bases, with 14 bases left between them. CDR3 loop: CAISAGNQGQPQHF. DNA of the CDR3: TGTGCCATCAGTGCGGGGAACCAGGGGCAGCCCCAGCATTTT.

CDR3 in amino acids: CASSPPGREGSYNEQFF. The CDR3 coding sequence is TGTGCCAGCTCACCACCTGGGCGGGAGGGTTCTTACAATGAGCAGTTCTTC. The chain is built from TRBV18 and TRBJ2-1; 9 bases match TRBD2. The trim removed 0 bases at V and 4 bases at J, leaving 7 bases unmatched. This CDR3 has 17 residues. Germline CDR1 is KGHSH and CDR2 is LQKENI.